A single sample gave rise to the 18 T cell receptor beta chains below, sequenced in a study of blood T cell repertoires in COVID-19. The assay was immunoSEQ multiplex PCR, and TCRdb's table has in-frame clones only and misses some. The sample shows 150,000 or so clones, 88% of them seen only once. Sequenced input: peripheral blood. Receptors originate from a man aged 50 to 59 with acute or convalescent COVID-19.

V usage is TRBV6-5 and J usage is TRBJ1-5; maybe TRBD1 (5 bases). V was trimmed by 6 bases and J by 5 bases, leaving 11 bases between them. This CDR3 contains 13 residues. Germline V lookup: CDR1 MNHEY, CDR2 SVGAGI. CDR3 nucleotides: TGTGCCAGCAGCAGGGTTTTTGATCAGCCCCAGCATTTT. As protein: CASSRVFDQPQHF.

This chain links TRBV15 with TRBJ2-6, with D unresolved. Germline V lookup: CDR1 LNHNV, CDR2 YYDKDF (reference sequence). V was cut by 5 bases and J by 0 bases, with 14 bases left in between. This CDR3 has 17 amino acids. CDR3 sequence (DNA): TGTGCCACCAGCTTCCTGACGGCTAGCTCTGGGGCCAACGTCCTGACTTTC. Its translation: CATSFLTASSGANVLTF. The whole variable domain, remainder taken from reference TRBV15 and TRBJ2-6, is DAMVIQNPRYQVTQFGKPVTLSCSQTLNHNVMYWYQQKSSQAPKLLFHYYDKDFNNEADTPDNFQSRRPNTSFCFLDIRSPGLGDTAMYLCATSFLTASSGANVLTFGAGSRLTVL.

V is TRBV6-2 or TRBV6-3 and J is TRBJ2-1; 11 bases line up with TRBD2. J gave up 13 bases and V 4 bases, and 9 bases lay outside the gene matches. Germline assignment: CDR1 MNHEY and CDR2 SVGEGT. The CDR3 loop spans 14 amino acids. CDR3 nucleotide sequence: TGTGCCAGCAGTTTCACGACTAGCGGGGCCATACAGTTCTTC. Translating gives CASSFTTSGAIQFF.

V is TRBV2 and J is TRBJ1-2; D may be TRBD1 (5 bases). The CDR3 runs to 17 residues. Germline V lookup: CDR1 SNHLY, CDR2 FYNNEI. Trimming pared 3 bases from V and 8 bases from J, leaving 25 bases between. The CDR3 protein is CASSDRGRMLLFRGYTF. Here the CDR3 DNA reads TGTGCCAGCAGTGATAGGGGCAGGATGTTACTCTTCCGGGGCTACACCTTC.

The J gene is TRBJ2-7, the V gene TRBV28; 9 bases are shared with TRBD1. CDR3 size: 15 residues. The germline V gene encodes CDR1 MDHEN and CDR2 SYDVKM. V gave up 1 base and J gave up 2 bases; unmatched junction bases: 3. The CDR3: CASSLYRTGAYEQYF. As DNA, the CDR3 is TGTGCCAGCAGTTTATACCGGACAGGGGCCTACGAGCAGTACTTC.

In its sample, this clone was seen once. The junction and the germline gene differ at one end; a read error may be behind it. CDR3 sequence (DNA): TGTGCCAGCAGCCTCGCGGGCGGCCCCAGCGCGGGAAGCACCATATATTTT. Translation: CASSLAGGPSAGSTIYF. The chain employs TRBV14 and TRBJ1-3; D is undetermined. Germline V gives CDR1 SGHDN, CDR2 FVKESK. The CDR3 is 17 residues long.

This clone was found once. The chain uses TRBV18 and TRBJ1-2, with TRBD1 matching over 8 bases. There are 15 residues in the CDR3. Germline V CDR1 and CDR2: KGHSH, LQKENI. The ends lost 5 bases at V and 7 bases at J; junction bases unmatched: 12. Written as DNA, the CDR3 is TGTGCCAGCTCAGAATCCCAGGGGGCCGGCGGTGGCTACACCTTC. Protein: CASSESQGAGGGYTF.

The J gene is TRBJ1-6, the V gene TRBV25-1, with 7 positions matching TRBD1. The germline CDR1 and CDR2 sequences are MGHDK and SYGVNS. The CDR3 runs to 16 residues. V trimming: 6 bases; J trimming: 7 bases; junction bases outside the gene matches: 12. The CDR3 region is CASRQATGVLNSPLHF. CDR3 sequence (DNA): TGTGCCAGCAGACAGGCCACAGGGGTATTGAATTCACCCCTCCACTTT.

For the CDR3, the DNA is TGTGCCAGCAGTTTATCGGCCAAGGAGGGACAGGGCCCTTACAATGAGCAGTTCTTC. It is translated as CASSLSAKEGQGPYNEQFF. J is TRBJ2-1 and V is TRBV27; 9 bases map to TRBD1. Germline V gene data show CDR1 as MNHEY and CDR2 as SMNVEV (reference sequence). V lost 0 bases and J lost 4; bases outside the gene matches: 13. The CDR3 has 19 residues.

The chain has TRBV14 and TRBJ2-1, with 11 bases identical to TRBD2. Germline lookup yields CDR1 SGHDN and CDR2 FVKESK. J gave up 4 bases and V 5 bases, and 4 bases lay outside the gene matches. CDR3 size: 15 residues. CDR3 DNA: TGTGCCAGCAGCGTACTAGCGGGGGCTTACAATGAGCAGTTCTTC. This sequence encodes CASSVLAGAYNEQFF. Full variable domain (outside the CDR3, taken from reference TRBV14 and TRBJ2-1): EAGVTQFPSHSVIEKGQTVTLRCDPISGHDNLYWYRRVMGKEIKFLLHFVKESKQDESGMPNNRFLAERTGGTYSTLKVQPAELEDSGVYFCASSVLAGAYNEQFFGPGTRLTVL.

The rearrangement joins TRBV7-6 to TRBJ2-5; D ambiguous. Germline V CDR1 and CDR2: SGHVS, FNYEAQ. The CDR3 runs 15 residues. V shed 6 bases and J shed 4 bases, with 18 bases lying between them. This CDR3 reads CASSLPSASGETQYF. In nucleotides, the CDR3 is TGTGCCAGCAGTTTACCATCGGCCTCGGGAGAGACCCAGTACTTC.

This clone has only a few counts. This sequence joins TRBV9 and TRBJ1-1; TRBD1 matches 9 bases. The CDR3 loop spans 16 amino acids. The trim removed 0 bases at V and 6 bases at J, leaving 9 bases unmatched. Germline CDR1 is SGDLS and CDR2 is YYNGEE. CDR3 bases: TGTGCCAGCAGCGTAGGCGGTACAGGGGGCAAATCTGAAGCTTTCTTT. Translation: CASSVGGTGGKSEAFF.

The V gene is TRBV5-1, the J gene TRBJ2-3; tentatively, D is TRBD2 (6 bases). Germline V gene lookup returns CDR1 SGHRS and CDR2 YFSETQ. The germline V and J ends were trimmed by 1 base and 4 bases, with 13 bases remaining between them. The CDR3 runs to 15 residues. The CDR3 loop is CASSLSATGADTQYF. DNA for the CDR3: TGCGCCAGCAGCTTGTCGGCAACGGGGGCAGATACGCAGTATTTT. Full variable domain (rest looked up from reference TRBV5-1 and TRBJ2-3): KAGVTQTPRYLIKTRGQQVTLSCSPISGHRSVSWYQQTPGQGLQFLFEYFSETQRNKGNFPGRFSGRQFSNSRSEMNVSTLELGDSALYLCASSLSATGADTQYFGPGTRLTVL.

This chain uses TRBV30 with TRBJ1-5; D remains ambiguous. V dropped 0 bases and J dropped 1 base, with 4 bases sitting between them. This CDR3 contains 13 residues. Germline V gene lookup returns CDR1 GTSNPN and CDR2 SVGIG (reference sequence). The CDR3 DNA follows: TGTGCCTGGAGTGTACAGAGCAATCAGCCCCAGCATTTT. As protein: CAWSVQSNQPQHF.

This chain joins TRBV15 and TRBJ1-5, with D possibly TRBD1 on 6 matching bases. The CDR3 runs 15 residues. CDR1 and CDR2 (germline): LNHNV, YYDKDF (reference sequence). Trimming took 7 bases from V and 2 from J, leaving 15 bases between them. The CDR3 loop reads CATTFNSGGNQPQHF. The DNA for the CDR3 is TGTGCCACCACCTTCAATTCAGGGGGCAATCAGCCCCAGCATTTT. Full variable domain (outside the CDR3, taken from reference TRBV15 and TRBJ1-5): DAMVIQNPRYQVTQFGKPVTLSCSQTLNHNVMYWYQQKSSQAPKLLFHYYDKDFNNEADTPDNFQSRRPNTSFCFLDIRSPGLGDTAMYLCATTFNSGGNQPQHFGDGTRLSIL.

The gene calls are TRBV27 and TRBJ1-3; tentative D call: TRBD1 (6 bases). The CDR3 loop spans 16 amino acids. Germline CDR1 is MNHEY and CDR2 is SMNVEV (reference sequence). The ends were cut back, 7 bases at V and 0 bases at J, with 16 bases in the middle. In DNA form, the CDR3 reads TGTGCCAGCACCCAGGGTGAACAGGGCTCTGGAAACACCATATATTTT. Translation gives CASTQGEQGSGNTIYF.

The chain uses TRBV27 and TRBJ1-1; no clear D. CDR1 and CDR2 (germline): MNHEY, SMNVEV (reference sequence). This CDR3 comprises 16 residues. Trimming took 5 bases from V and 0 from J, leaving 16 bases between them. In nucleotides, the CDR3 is TGTGCCAGCAGTCATATGCGACGGACTTTGAACACTGAAGCTTTCTTT. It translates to CASSHMRRTLNTEAFF.

CDR3 bases: TGCGCCAGCAGCTCCTCAGTGGGGGGAGCAGATACGCAGTATTTT. Translating gives CASSSSVGGADTQYF. This rearrangement joins TRBV5-1 to TRBJ2-3; D is perhaps TRBD2 (6 bases). The germline V and J ends were trimmed by 3 bases and 4 bases, with 15 bases remaining between them. CDR3 size: 15 residues. CDR1 is SGHRS and CDR2 is YFSETQ in the germline V gene.